Presented here are 14 T cell receptor beta chains from one specimen sequenced in a study of blood T cell repertoires in COVID-19. The data were produced by immunoSEQ multiplex PCR, yet TCRdb's version contains in-frame clones alone and is incomplete. This table holds 180,000 or so clones, roughly 86% found once. The source material was peripheral blood. The source of these receptors is a woman of 80 years or more in a cohort sampled during active or convalescent COVID-19.

The V and J genes are TRBV27 and TRBJ1-2, with 9 bases fitting TRBD1. V was clipped by 6 bases and J by 5 bases; unmatched bases: 4. In germline, CDR1 is MNHEY, CDR2 SMNVEV (reference sequence). This CDR3 region has 13 residues. The CDR3 DNA reads as TGTGCCAGCAGCCGGGACAGGGATTATGGCTACACCTTC. Its translation: CASSRDRDYGYTF.

The rearrangement uses TRBV20-1 and TRBJ1-4; possible D gene TRBD1, 6 bases. This CDR3 has 11 residues. The germline gives CDR1 DFQATT, CDR2 SNEGSKA (reference sequence). The chain's CDR3 is CSHKQGQKLFF. DNA of the CDR3: TGCAGCCATAAACAGGGCCAAAAACTGTTTTTT.

This sequence joins TRBV2 and TRBJ2-7; TRBD1 matches 11 bases. After removal of 8 bases from V and 5 bases from J, the junction contained 8 bases not matched to a gene. Germline V lookup: CDR1 SNHLY, CDR2 FYNNEI. This CDR3 is 14 amino acids long. The CDR3 nucleotides are TGTGCCAGCCTCCGGGACAGGGGGTCTGACGAGCAGTACTTC. Its translation: CASLRDRGSDEQYF.

This chain uses TRBV6-6 with TRBJ1-5; 10 bases match TRBD1. Germline V gives CDR1 MNHNY, CDR2 SVGAGI (reference sequence). The CDR3 contains 16 residues. V gave up 5 bases and J gave up 1 base; unmatched junction bases: 5. CDR3 DNA sequence: TGTGCCAGCAGTAAACCGGGACAGGGGAGCAATCAGCCCCAGCATTTT. Translating it yields CASSKPGQGSNQPQHF.

This sequence joins TRBV30 and TRBJ2-2; 11 positions match TRBD2. The V gene end was trimmed by 0 bases and the J gene end by 0 bases; junction bases not matched to a gene: 6. The CDR3 is made up of 18 amino acids. In germline, CDR1 is GTSNPN, CDR2 SVGIG (reference sequence). The CDR3 coding sequence is TGTGCCTGGAGTGTACTCGGACTAGCGGGTCCGAACACCGGGGAGCTGTTTTTT. It encodes CAWSVLGLAGPNTGELFF.

This clone was seen only once. V gene TRBV3-1 (or the pseudogene TRBV3-2) combines with J gene TRBJ2-1; TRBD2 agrees at 14 bases. The V gene end was trimmed by 4 bases and the J gene end by 8 bases; junction bases not matched to a gene: 25. The CDR3 length is 22 residues. Germline V gene data show CDR1 as LGHDT and CDR2 as YNNKEL (reference sequence). CDR3 nucleotides: TGTGCCAGCAGCCGCACACACCGGACTAGCGGGGGGCCCGCTGGGTTGGGGGATGAGCAGTTCTTC. Its protein product is CASSRTHRTSGGPAGLGDEQFF.

The genes are TRBV4-1 and TRBJ2-1, with D perhaps matching TRBD2 (5 bases). The length of the CDR3 is 16 residues. Germline V gene data show CDR1 as MGHRA and CDR2 as YSYEKL. The V and J ends lost 3 bases and 0 bases respectively, with 12 bases between them. This chain's CDR3 is CASSQGSTYSYNEQFF. The CDR3 DNA sequence: TGCGCCAGCAGCCAGGGGAGCACCTACTCCTACAATGAGCAGTTCTTC.

V gene TRBV4-1 combines with J gene TRBJ1-1; possibly TRBD1 for D (5 bases). Per germline, CDR1 MGHRA and CDR2 YSYEKL. Trimming took off 3 bases at V and 2 bases at J, with 10 bases between the two ends. The CDR3 has 14 residues. The CDR3 sequence is CASSQGLGNTEAFF. Here the CDR3 DNA reads TGCGCCAGCAGCCAGGGGCTTGGTAACACTGAAGCTTTCTTT.

This clone has just a few counts. V usage is TRBV23-1 and J usage is TRBJ1-4, with a possible D match to TRBD1 (5 bases). TRBV23-1 is assigned to the ORF class and has an uncertain function. V was cut by 10 bases and J by 8 bases, with 17 bases left in between. This CDR3 contains 13 residues. CDR3 bases: TGCGCCACCTTAGGGCAGGGATGGGAAAAACTGTTTTTT. It translates to CATLGQGWEKLFF.

This chain connects TRBV7-2 to TRBJ1-1, with 7 bases identical to TRBD1. The CDR3 is 15 amino acids. In germline, CDR1 is SGHTA, CDR2 FQGNSA. Trimming took 5 bases from V and 5 from J; bases not matched to a gene: 11. In DNA form, the CDR3 reads TGTGCCAGCAGCCTCCCGACAGGGCGTGGAACTGAAGCTTTCTTT. Translating gives CASSLPTGRGTEAFF.

The chain employs TRBV19 and TRBJ1-4; D uncertain. This CDR3 comprises 14 residues. V was cut by 10 bases and J by 2 bases, with 14 bases left in between. Germline values: CDR1 LNHDA, CDR2 SQIVND (reference sequence). CDR3 residues: CATQPIGTNEKLFF. The CDR3 DNA follows: TGTGCCACCCAGCCGATCGGGACTAATGAAAAACTGTTTTTT.

A remark on this clone: One junction end disagrees with the germline gene, perhaps due to a read error. This rearrangement joins TRBV4-1 to TRBJ1-2, with TRBD1 matching 7 bases. The CDR3 has 16 amino acids. Germline-derived CDR1 and CDR2 are MGHRA and YSYEKL. CDR3 in DNA: TGCGCCAGCAGACAAGATGCATTAGGGGGCGCCTATGGCTACACCTTC. Its protein is CASRQDALGGAYGYTF.

The chain is built from TRBV13 and TRBJ2-2, with a possible D match to TRBD1 (6 bases). Trimming took 3 bases from V and 4 from J, leaving 15 bases between them. Germline lookup yields CDR1 PRHDT and CDR2 FYEKMQ (reference sequence). The length of the CDR3 is 16 residues. CDR3 bases: TGTGCCAGCAGCTTTGGTCCGGGACATCGCACCGGGGAGCTGTTTTTT. Encoded protein: CASSFGPGHRTGELFF.

The genes are TRBV27 and TRBJ2-7; 7 positions match TRBD1. The germline V gene encodes CDR1 MNHEY and CDR2 SMNVEV (reference sequence). V shed 2 bases and J 2 bases; nucleotides not matched to a gene: 6. The CDR3 has 15 amino acids. Here the CDR3 reads CASSLSRGIPYEQYF. CDR3 in DNA: TGTGCCAGCAGTTTAAGCAGGGGGATCCCCTACGAGCAGTACTTC.